Below, 5 T cell receptor beta chains from the same sample are listed, as sequenced in a study of blood T cell repertoires in COVID-19. Some clones are missing from TCRdb's copy, which holds only in-frame ones; the method was immunoSEQ multiplex PCR. The table has about 150,000 clones, 70% to 90% seen once. The sequencing input was peripheral blood. Receptors originate from a woman aged 40 to 50 with active or convalescent COVID-19.

J is TRBJ1-5 and V is TRBV5-5; D is possibly TRBD1 (5 bases). CDR3 length equals 14 residues. V lost 2 bases and J lost 3, with 9 bases in between. Per the germline V gene, CDR1 is SGHKS and CDR2 is YYEKEE (reference sequence). Here the CDR3 reads CASSFTGDNQPQHF. CDR3 DNA sequence: TGTGCCAGCAGCTTTACAGGCGACAATCAGCCCCAGCATTTT.

The rearrangement joins TRBV28 to TRBJ1-1; the D is unclear. CDR1 and CDR2 (germline): MDHEN, SYDVKM. The ends were cut back, 6 bases at V and 0 bases at J, with 14 bases in the middle. This CDR3 contains 15 residues. The CDR3 DNA sequence: TGTGCCAGCAGGAGCAGGCGTGCCCTGAACACTGAAGCTTTCTTT. Its translation: CASRSRRALNTEAFF.

The chain uses TRBV28 and TRBJ1-3, with 10 bases aligning to TRBD1. CDR3 length: 17 residues. Losses at the gene ends were 6 bases for V and 4 bases for J; bases not matched to a gene: 12. Germline-derived CDR1 and CDR2 are MDHEN and SYDVKM. CDR3 residues: CASRGGGQGTYGNTIYF. CDR3 DNA: TGTGCCAGCAGGGGAGGGGGACAGGGGACTTACGGAAACACCATATATTTT.

The chain joins TRBV5-1 to TRBJ1-6; D may be TRBD1 (6 bases). CDR3 length: 15 residues. Per germline, CDR1 SGHRS and CDR2 YFSETQ. V dropped 5 bases and J dropped 4 bases, with 13 bases sitting between them. CDR3 sequence: CASSLGQNYNSPLHF. The CDR3 DNA reads TGCGCCAGCAGTCTCGGACAGAATTATAATTCACCCCTCCACTTT.

This chain uses TRBV28 with TRBJ1-2; D not certain. This CDR3 has 13 residues. Germline loops: CDR1 MDHEN, CDR2 SYDVKM. V lost 4 bases and J lost 7, with 13 bases in between. CDR3 amino acids: CASSWTRRSGYTF. CDR3 bases: TGTGCCAGCAGTTGGACTCGTCGCTCTGGCTACACCTTC.